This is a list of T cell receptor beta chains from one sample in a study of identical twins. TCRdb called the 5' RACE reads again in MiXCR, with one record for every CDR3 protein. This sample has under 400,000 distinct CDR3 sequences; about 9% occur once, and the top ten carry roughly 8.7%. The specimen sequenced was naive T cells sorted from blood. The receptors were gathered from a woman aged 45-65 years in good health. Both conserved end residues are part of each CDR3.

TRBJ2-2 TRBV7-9 CASSIPGVGELFF
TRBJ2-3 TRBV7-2 CASSLSASGPLKDTQYF
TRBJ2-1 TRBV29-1 CSVDVRDTSYNEQFF
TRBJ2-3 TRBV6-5 CASKSRTDTQYF
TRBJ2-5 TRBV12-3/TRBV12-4 CASSFGLAYQETQYF
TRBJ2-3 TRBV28 CASSQRQWADTQYF
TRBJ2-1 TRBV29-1 CSVGQGNNEQFF
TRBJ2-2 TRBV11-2 CASSFGGWTGDTGELFF
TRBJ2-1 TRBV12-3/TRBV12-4 CASSLAVGLAGDNEQFF
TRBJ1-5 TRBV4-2 CASSQGLYNQPQHF
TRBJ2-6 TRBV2 CASRAGPFSGANVLTF
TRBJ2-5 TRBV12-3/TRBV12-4 CASSLEGEGQDRRTQYF
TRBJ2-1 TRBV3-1 CASSPQPGLEHEQFF
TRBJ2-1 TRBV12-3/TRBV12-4 CASSLGHSGYNEQFF
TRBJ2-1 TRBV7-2 CASSLAYFSNEQFF
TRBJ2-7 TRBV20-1 CSAPRTSGSKGSSYEQYF
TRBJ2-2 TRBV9 CASSVGQANTGELFF
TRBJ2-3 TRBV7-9 CASSILTGATDTQYF
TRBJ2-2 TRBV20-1 CSASSKRGGEELFF
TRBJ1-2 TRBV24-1 CATSGRGRDYGYTF
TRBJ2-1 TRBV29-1 CSVERGGNEQFF
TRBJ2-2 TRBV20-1 CSARDLRREVTGELFF
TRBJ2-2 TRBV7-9 CASSYGELFF
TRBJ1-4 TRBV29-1 CSFRLRGRNEKLFF